These 29 T cell receptor beta chains were sequenced from one sample in a study of OX40 agonist ivuxolimab in advanced cancers. Libraries were made using the immunoSEQ multiplex PCR assay. In its TCRdb copy, this immuneACCESS table keeps in-frame sequences only and misses some clones. Where compared with another copy, unresolved V genes explain less than half of these, and the others have no known cause. Counted in this sample were around 62,000 clones; 90% to 95% of them appeared once. Clones ranked in the top ten supply around 0.31% of the sample. The material sequenced was CD4+ or CD8+ T cells sorted from blood, taken in a trial of the OX40 agonist ivuxolimab. The receptors stem from an adult with an advanced solid tumor such as melanoma, head and neck, liver or kidney cancer.

This clone was picked up one time. The rearrangement links TRBV10-1 to TRBJ2-1; no reliable D call. V was trimmed by 0 bases and J by 0 bases, leaving 12 bases between them. This CDR3 region has 17 residues. CDR1 and CDR2 (germline): WNHNN, SYGVQD (reference sequence). The DNA for the CDR3 is TGCGCCAGCAGTGAGTCGGGCGGATACAGCTCCTACAATGAGCAGTTCTTC. Its translation: CASSESGGYSSYNEQFF.

The V call is TRBV5-1, the J call TRBJ2-1, with 16 bases aligning to TRBD2. The CDR3 totals 18 residues. V gave up 4 bases and J gave up 6 bases; unmatched junction bases: 10. Germline CDR1 and CDR2: SGHRS and YFSETQ. The CDR3 spells CASSPGTSGRALSNEQFF. The CDR3 DNA follows: TGCGCCAGCAGCCCCGGGACTAGCGGGAGGGCCCTCAGCAATGAGCAGTTCTTC.

This chain joins TRBV14 and TRBJ2-5, with 8 bases fitting TRBD2. Looked up from germline, CDR1 is SGHDN and CDR2 is FVKESK. CDR3 length: 16 amino acids. Trimming took 5 bases from V and 5 from J; bases not matched to a gene: 13. The CDR3 nucleotides are TGTGCCAGCAGCGGGAGGTTCTGGCGGGAGGATGAGACCCAGTACTTC. This gives the protein CASSGRFWREDETQYF.

The chain carries TRBV2 and TRBJ2-7; 8 positions agree with TRBD2. J was trimmed by 2 bases and V by 7 bases; bases with no gene match: 10. CDR1 SNHLY and CDR2 FYNNEI come from the germline V gene. CDR3 length: 15 amino acids. This CDR3 is CASTPLAEIAYEQYF. Written as DNA, the CDR3 is TGTGCCAGCACCCCACTAGCGGAGATAGCCTACGAGCAGTACTTC. The full variable domain, completed using reference TRBV2 and TRBJ2-7, is EPEVTQTPSHQVTQMGQEVILRCVPISNHLYFYWYRQILGQKVEFLVSFYNNEISEKSEIFDDQFSVERPDGSNFTLKIRSTKLEDSAMYFCASTPLAEIAYEQYFGPGTRLTVT.

The J gene is TRBJ2-2, the V gene TRBV5-6; 15 bases fit TRBD2. Germline CDR1 and CDR2: SGHDT and YYEEEE. The CDR3 totals 18 residues. V gave up 4 bases and J gave up 6 bases; unmatched junction bases: 10. The CDR3 reads CASSPGLAGGNFPGELFF. DNA for the CDR3: TGTGCCAGCAGCCCGGGACTAGCGGGAGGTAATTTTCCCGGGGAGCTGTTTTTT.

V gene TRBV6-1 combines with J gene TRBJ1-4; 8 bases align to TRBD1. This CDR3 spans 14 amino acids. The germline gives CDR1 MNHNS, CDR2 SASEGT. J gave up 8 bases and V 2 bases, and 4 bases lay outside the gene matches. The CDR3 region is CASSERTGKEKLFF. The CDR3 nucleotides read TGTGCCAGCAGTGAAAGGACAGGGAAAGAAAAACTGTTTTTT.

This clone has more than one count but fewer than ten. The J gene is TRBJ2-4, the V gene TRBV5-1; 11 bases agree with TRBD2. This CDR3 is built from 16 residues. The germline CDR1 and CDR2 sequences are SGHRS and YFSETQ. After removal of 4 bases from V and 3 bases from J, the junction contained 6 bases not matched to a gene. CDR3 region: CASSELAGVGKNIQYF. The CDR3 region has the DNA TGCGCCAGCAGCGAACTAGCGGGAGTTGGCAAAAACATTCAGTACTTC.

The gene calls are TRBV7-9 and TRBJ2-2, with TRBD2 matching 8 bases. This CDR3 contains 19 residues. Germline loops: CDR1 SEHNR, CDR2 FQNEAQ (reference sequence). J was trimmed by 1 base and V by 2 bases; bases with no gene match: 12. The CDR3 is CASSLMGAGDLLNTGELFF. CDR3 bases: TGTGCCAGCAGCTTAATGGGAGCGGGAGACCTATTGAACACCGGGGAGCTGTTTTTT.

The V call is TRBV6-1, the J call TRBJ2-1; D uncertain. Germline CDR1 and CDR2: MNHNS and SASEGT. The CDR3 has 14 residues. V was pared by 8 bases and J by 0 bases, with 11 bases between. The CDR3 DNA sequence: TGTGCCAGCCGAGCGCCTAGCTCCTACAATGAGCAGTTCTTC. It is translated as CASRAPSSYNEQFF.

The chain links TRBV14 to TRBJ1-1, with D maybe TRBD1 (5 bases). Germline CDR1 and CDR2: SGHDN and FVKESK. Trimming pared 6 bases from V and 2 bases from J, leaving 16 bases between. The CDR3 has 15 residues. The CDR3 sequence is CASRDGGGDNTEAFF. CDR3 DNA: TGTGCCAGCAGGGACGGCGGGGGGGATAACACTGAAGCTTTCTTT.

This chain joins TRBV2 and TRBJ2-2; tentatively, D is TRBD2 (5 bases). The germline CDR1 and CDR2 sequences are SNHLY and FYNNEI. This CDR3 is built from 13 residues. Trimming cost V 4 bases and J 6 bases, with 9 bases left between them. The CDR3 DNA follows: TGTGCCAGCAGTGCGGAGGTGGCCGGGGAGCTGTTTTTT. It codes for CASSAEVAGELFF.

This chain links TRBV14 with TRBJ2-1; no definite D call. The CDR3 runs 10 residues. The germline CDR1 and CDR2 sequences are SGHDN and FVKESK. Trimming shortened V by 0 bases and J by 15 bases, and 6 bases separated the two germline ends. Here the CDR3 reads CASSQDQLFF. The DNA for the CDR3 is TGTGCCAGCAGCCAAGATCAGCTGTTCTTC.

This clone is a singleton in its sample. The V call is TRBV19, the J call TRBJ2-3; the match to TRBD2 covers 13 bases. The V and J ends lost 4 bases and 8 bases, in that order; junction bases with no gene match: 9. The CDR3 spans 16 residues. CDR1 and CDR2 (germline): LNHDA, SQIVND (reference sequence). The CDR3: CASSTQLAGGPGTQYF. The CDR3 DNA is TGTGCCAGTAGTACCCAACTAGCGGGAGGGCCCGGTACGCAGTATTTT.

This chain connects TRBV5-1 to TRBJ2-7, with 7 bases matching TRBD1. The germline gives CDR1 SGHRS, CDR2 YFSETQ. The CDR3 totals 17 residues. After removal of 2 bases from V and 3 bases from J, the junction contained 14 bases not matched to a gene. Written as DNA, the CDR3 is TGCGCCAGCAGCTTTTCCCCGGGACAGAAAACATACTACGAGCAGTACTTC. It specifies CASSFSPGQKTYYEQYF.

This clone was counted once. The J gene is TRBJ2-4, the V gene TRBV25-1; D unclear. This CDR3 has 15 residues. Germline CDR1 reads MGHDK; CDR2 reads SYGVNS. Between the trimmed V and J ends, which lost 8 bases and 0 bases, there was a span of 14 bases. CDR3 sequence: CASGPRKLAKNIQYF. The CDR3 bases are TGTGCCAGCGGGCCTAGGAAACTAGCCAAAAACATTCAGTACTTC. Full variable domain (outside the CDR3, taken from reference TRBV25-1 and TRBJ2-4): EADIYQTPRYLVIGTGKKITLECSQTMGHDKMYWYQQDPGMELHLIHYSYGVNSTEKGDLSSESTVSRIRTEHFPLTLESARPSHTSQYLCASGPRKLAKNIQYFGAGTRLSVL.

As DNA, the CDR3 is TGCGCCAGCAGCCCCTCCGGGACTAGCACAGATACGCAGTATTTT. This translates into CASSPSGTSTDTQYF. The gene calls are TRBV5-1 and TRBJ2-3; the D gene is possibly TRBD2 (6 bases). V lost 4 bases and J lost 0, with 12 bases in between. Germline V lookup: CDR1 SGHRS, CDR2 YFSETQ. There are 15 residues in the CDR3.

The V and J genes are TRBV7-8 and TRBJ2-2; TRBD1 aligns across 9 bases. The CDR3 extends over 18 amino acids. The V gene end was trimmed by 2 bases and the J gene end by 6 bases; junction bases not matched to a gene: 13. Germline lookup yields CDR1 SGHVS and CDR2 FQNEAQ. CDR3 amino acids: CASSLQPSGQGISGELFF. The CDR3 nucleotides are TGTGCCAGCAGCTTACAACCGTCAGGACAGGGGATTTCCGGGGAGCTGTTTTTT.

This chain links TRBV10-3 with TRBJ2-3; 10 bases match TRBD2. Germline trimming cut 4 bases from V and 5 bases from J; bases unmatched to any gene: 6. This CDR3 region has 15 residues. CDR1 is ENHRY and CDR2 is SYGVKD in the germline V gene. CDR3: CAISGLAGVGDTQYF. The CDR3 DNA is TGTGCCATCAGTGGTCTAGCGGGAGTGGGAGATACGCAGTATTTT.

V gene TRBV28 combines with J gene TRBJ2-1, with TRBD2 matching over 8 bases. CDR3 length: 16 residues. Germline V gene lookup returns CDR1 MDHEN and CDR2 SYDVKM. With 2 bases clipped from V and 2 bases from J, the junction kept 5 bases outside the gene matches. The CDR3 region is CASSLRRGGPYNEQFF. For the CDR3, the DNA is TGTGCCAGCAGTTTAAGACGCGGGGGGCCCTACAATGAGCAGTTCTTC.

The V gene is TRBV6-5, the J gene TRBJ1-5; TRBD1 might be the D (5 bases). Germline V CDR1 and CDR2: MNHEY, SVGAGI. The germline V and J ends were trimmed by 6 bases and 6 bases, with 15 bases remaining between them. CDR3 length equals 14 residues. CDR3: CASSGGVGGQPQHF. As DNA, the CDR3 is TGTGCCAGCAGCGGAGGGGTTGGGGGTCAGCCCCAGCATTTT.

The rearrangement links TRBV9 to TRBJ2-3; 8 nucleotides match TRBD2. The V segment lost 5 bases and the J segment 2 bases; nucleotides outside the gene matches: 7. CDR3 size: 15 residues. CDR1 SGDLS and CDR2 YYNGEE come from the germline V gene. The CDR3 coding sequence is TGTGCCAGCAGTGCGGTAGCGGGATCCACAGATACGCAGTATTTT. Translating it yields CASSAVAGSTDTQYF.

The chain links TRBV9 to TRBJ2-7, with D maybe TRBD2 (6 bases). V lost 0 bases, J lost 5 bases, and 15 bases lay in between. The CDR3 is 15 residues long. Looked up from germline, CDR1 is SGDLS and CDR2 is YYNGEE. The CDR3 DNA follows: TGTGCCAGCAGCGTAGAGCCTCTAGCGCGCAACGAGCAGTACTTC. It encodes CASSVEPLARNEQYF. The full variable domain, rest sourced from reference TRBV9 and TRBJ2-7, is DSGVTQTPKHLITATGQRVTLRCSPRSGDLSVYWYQQSLDQGLQFLIQYYNGEERAKGNILERFSAQQFPDLHSELNLSSLELGDSALYFCASSVEPLARNEQYFGPGTRLTVT.

V usage is TRBV5-1 and J usage is TRBJ1-1; 7 bases match TRBD1. This CDR3 contains 15 residues. Germline V gene sequence: CDR1 SGHRS, CDR2 YFSETQ. The J segment lost 11 bases and the V segment lost 4 bases, leaving 17 bases of the junction unmatched. CDR3 sequence (DNA): TGCGCCAGCAGCCTTGACCCCGGGACAGTGCCCCGGGCTTTCTTT. Its protein product is CASSLDPGTVPRAFF.

This clone was recorded once. The rearrangement joins TRBV30 to TRBJ2-5; D is unclear. Germline V gene lookup returns CDR1 GTSNPN and CDR2 SVGIG (reference sequence). Trimming left V 0 bases short and J 3 bases short, with 8 bases between. This CDR3 spans 13 amino acids. As DNA, the CDR3 is TGTGCCTGGAGTGTACGATTGGAAGAGACCCAGTACTTC. As protein: CAWSVRLEETQYF.

The gene calls are TRBV5-1 and TRBJ2-5, with 9 bases matching TRBD1. The J call may be in error: the DNA end matches TRBJ2-7 better. This CDR3 contains 16 residues. Germline CDR1 SGHRS, CDR2 YFSETQ. The CDR3 DNA follows: TGCGCCAGCAGCCTGGGCGTGACAGGGGGCTCCTACGAGCAGTACTTC. Its protein product is CASSLGVTGGSYEQYF.

The genes are TRBV6-5 and TRBJ2-3, with 13 nucleotides matching TRBD2. The V gene end was trimmed by 2 bases and the J gene end by 3 bases; junction bases not matched to a gene: 2. In germline, CDR1 is MNHEY, CDR2 SVGAGI. This CDR3 contains 16 residues. The CDR3: CASSYRGLAGTDTQYF. CDR3 coding DNA: TGTGCCAGCAGTTACCGGGGACTAGCGGGAACAGATACGCAGTATTTT.

This clone has a single count. The J gene is TRBJ1-2, the V gene TRBV5-1; D ambiguous. Trimming left V 3 bases short and J 1 base short, with 10 bases between. CDR1 is SGHRS and CDR2 is YFSETQ in the germline V gene. The CDR3 is made up of 14 amino acids. For the CDR3, the DNA is TGCGCCAGCAGCTCGACCGGTCTTAACTATGGCTACACCTTC. This codes for CASSSTGLNYGYTF.

This sequence joins TRBV28 and TRBJ1-5; 8 nucleotides agree with TRBD1. Germline CDR1 is MDHEN and CDR2 is SYDVKM. J gave up 2 bases and V 6 bases, and 6 bases lay outside the gene matches. This CDR3 region has 15 residues. CDR3 sequence (DNA): TGTGCCAGCAGCCTCGACAGGGGAGGCAATCAGCCCCAGCATTTT. It codes for CASSLDRGGNQPQHF.

This clone has only one observation. The CDR3 nucleotides are TGTGCCAGCAGCGTTCTAGCGAGGTCCTACAATGAGCAGTTCTTC. Its translation is CASSVLARSYNEQFF. The chain combines TRBV9 with TRBJ2-1; possible D gene TRBD2, 6 bases. Germline V gene lookup returns CDR1 SGDLS and CDR2 YYNGEE. V was shortened by 2 bases and J by 1 base, with 10 bases between the two germline ends. The CDR3 spans 15 residues.